This T cell receptor beta chain was captured in a study of blood T cell repertoires in COVID-19. On the study more broadly: Researchers got acute and convalescent COVID-19 samples from the United States, Italy and Spain. Sample material is recorded as cDNA or gDNA derived from T cells, B-cell-depleted T cells, or PBMCs.

As handled by the study authors: For nucleated cells, counts were estimated from reference gene primer amplification. TCRdb keeps only in-frame clones here, not all; method: immunoSEQ multiplex PCR. V and J calls and clone size are copied from that table; D and trimming were computed from the DNA. The sample shows around 210,000 clones, less than 85% of them seen only once. Trimming at V came to 4 bases and at J to 1 base, leaving 5 bases not matched to a gene. CDR1 MNHNS and CDR2 SASEGT come from the germline V gene. The CDR3 has 17 residues. This TCR came from a woman in her 70s with acute or convalescent COVID-19. The sequencing sample was made of peripheral blood. The chain has TRBV6-1 and TRBJ1-5, with 12 bases aligning to TRBD1. The DNA for the CDR3 is TGTGCCAGCAGTGTCGGGACAGGGGGCGTAAGCAATCAGCCCCAGCATTTT. It translates to CASSVGTGGVSNQPQHF.